The clone carrying this TCR beta chain was picked up one time. This record belongs to a study of cytomegalovirus exposure and HLA in healthy donors. The PCR was carried out with 60 Vbeta primers and 13 Jbeta primers. Using immunoSEQ multiplex PCR, the repertoire was profiled, and TCRdb retains in-frame clones only, with some absent. The sample lists roughly 130,000 clones; 73% were seen once. V was trimmed by 7 bases and J by 2 bases, leaving 12 bases between them. The germline V gene encodes CDR1 MNHEY and CDR2 SMNVEV (reference sequence). The CDR3 sequence is 14 residues long. Specimen: PBMCs. The clonotype originates from a woman aged 40 to 50 in good health and CMV-seronegative. This rearrangement joins TRBV27 to TRBJ2-1; weak D call: TRBD1 (6 bases). CDR3 protein: CASMAGTPYNEQFF. DNA for the CDR3: TGTGCCAGCATGGCAGGGACACCCTACAATGAGCAGTTCTTC.